This T cell receptor beta chain was recovered during a study of blood T cell repertoires in COVID-19 (TCRdb year 2020). For context, the study as a whole: Collaborator samples came from the United States, Italy and Spain and covered acute and convalescent phases of COVID-19. The material from the prospective study consisted of cDNA or gDNA derived from T cells, B-cell-depleted T cells, or PBMCs. Subjects who had been exposed to COVID-19, were actively infected with it, or had recovered from it provided the deeply sampled blood TCRbeta repertoires that made up the dataset. A freely available public database, intended as a resource for researchers studying the immune response to SARS-CoV-2, is where the repertoires were released. The samples were drawn from the first 160 participants of the ongoing ImmuneRACE study and from about 1,200 subjects provided by 6 global collaborators. The sample metadata nearly always contained a de-identified subject ID, COVID-19 status, age in years and sex. HLA class I and class II types, where available, came from metadata supplied by the sample provider rather than from assay-based typing. Study-wide findings and limitations: The amount of clinical and demographic metadata varied by source and participant and was provided uncurated.

V has 6 bases trimmed and J has 1 base trimmed; junction bases matching no gene number 4. Measured from the cysteine to the phenylalanine, the CDR3 is 14 residues long. The sequence is cut down to CDR3 DNA, 42 bases in frame from base 1. From the germline V gene, CDR1 is MDHEN and CDR2 is SYDVKM. TCRbeta CDR3 regions were amplified from genomic DNA using the immunoSEQ Assay, a bias-controlled multiplex PCR. Under the source paper's analysis protocol: The number of nucleated cells in each sample was estimated by amplification of reference gene primers within the assay. Sequence reads were collapsed and filtered to measure the absolute abundance of every unique TCRbeta CDR3 rearrangement. For each sample, productive Simpson clonality was calculated by taking the square root of Simpson's diversity index across productive rearrangements. TCRdb's version of the immuneACCESS table is confined to in-frame rearrangements and falls short of the full clone set. An unresolved V gene accounts for under half of the shortfall where checked; the remainder is of unknown origin. The V and J calls and clone size were taken over from that table, and D and trimming were inferred from the DNA. Within this sample are about 240,000 clones, with about nine tenths of them counted one time only. The ten largest account for 6.2% of the sample.

Each collaborating institution followed its own protocols to collect whole blood in K2EDTA tubes. For TCRbeta analysis, collaborators shipped samples as frozen whole blood, isolated PBMCs, or DNA extracted from either of those sample types. In the case of this clone: Its recognized antigen is unknown. Base qualities are not recorded, but no much larger clone differs from it by a single base.

This sequence was found in a man in his 60s with acute or convalescent COVID-19. The sequenced sample was peripheral blood. The chain employs TRBV28 and TRBJ2-3; TRBD2 agrees with 7 junctional bases. This receptor has the CDR3 CASRRGRGTDTQYF. The DNA sequence follows: TGTGCCAGCAGGAGAGGGAGGGGCACAGATACGCAGTATTTT.